The sequence of this T cell receptor (beta chain) was determined in a study of technical replicates of blood from four donors. Method: immunoSEQ multiplex PCR; TCRdb's copy keeps in-frame clones and lacks some. There are 98,000 or so clones in the sample; under 97% occur only once, and approximately 0.23% lies in the top ten. This TCR was sampled from a human donor in good health. Sequencing was carried out using T cells isolated from PBMCs.

In DNA, the CDR3 is TGTGCCAGCAGTTTATCCCGGACAGGGGGCCTCGCCGGGGGAGGTAATGAGCAGTTCTTC. Amino acid sequence: CASSLSRTGGLAGGGNEQFF. The chain has TRBV27 and TRBJ2-1; 11 bases fit TRBD1. The V gene end was trimmed by 0 bases and the J gene end by 7 bases; junction bases not matched to a gene: 17. Per germline, CDR1 MNHEY and CDR2 SMNVEV (reference sequence). The CDR3 contains 20 residues.